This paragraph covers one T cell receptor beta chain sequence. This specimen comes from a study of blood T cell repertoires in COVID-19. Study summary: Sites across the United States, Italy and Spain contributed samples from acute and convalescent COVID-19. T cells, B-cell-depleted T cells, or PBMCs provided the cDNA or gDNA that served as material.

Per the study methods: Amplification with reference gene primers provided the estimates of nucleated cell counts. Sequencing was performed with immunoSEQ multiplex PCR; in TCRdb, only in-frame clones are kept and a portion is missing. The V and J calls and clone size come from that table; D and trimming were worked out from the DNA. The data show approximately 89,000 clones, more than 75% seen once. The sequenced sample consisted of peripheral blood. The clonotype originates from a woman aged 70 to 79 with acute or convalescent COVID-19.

The CDR3 DNA is TGTGCCAGCAGCAACGGGGTCAGGGGGCAGACAGATACGCAGTATTTT. Its protein is CASSNGVRGQTDTQYF. J is TRBJ2-3 and V is TRBV11-2; 8 bases line up with TRBD1. V trimming: 5 bases; J trimming: 3 bases; junction bases outside the gene matches: 10. In germline, CDR1 is SGHAT, CDR2 FQNNGV. The CDR3 is made up of 16 amino acids.